This T cell receptor beta chain is drawn from a study of blood T cells in healthy people across ages (dated by TCRdb to between 2014 and 2016). Background on the whole study: In model experiments, template switching captured roughly one uniquely barcoded TCR beta cDNA molecule for every two T cells. To avoid experimental bias, donors of different ages were spread randomly across the sequencing lanes. Four age groups were formed from the donors: young (average about 17 years), middle-aged (approximately 40), aged (62) and long-lived (approximately 80). The study analyzed two additional independent replicas of 1 million unique cDNA reads from the same blood draw for two donors, one aged 18 to 30 and one aged 80 or older. To track age-related changes in TCR beta repertoire diversity, the study relied on deep sequencing normalized with unique cDNA molecular identifiers. Broad study findings and their caveats: There was a strong correlation between observed TCR beta diversity and the percentage of naive T cells measured by flow cytometry. Total diversity estimates from one million sequenced T cells were considered lower bounds and underestimates. Because donor CMV infection status was unknown, age-related changes in expanded clonotypes were potentially confounded. As age increased, observed TCR beta diversity per million T cells dropped in a roughly linear way, and a significant reduction was already evident by age 40. The long-lived group showed more naive CD4+ T cells, fewer expanded clones and increased TCR diversity than the aged group, suggesting age selection. Conclusive comparison of naive and antigen-experienced compartments was prevented by the profiling of bulk unsorted PBMCs.

Library construction relied on 5' RACE. The sample was run on an Illumina HiSeq 2500. A second PCR of about 7 to 12 cycles was run with a J-beta primer mix and a sample-barcoded 5' primer. A template-switch 5' adaptor carrying 12 random nucleotides introduced a unique molecular identifier onto each TCR beta cDNA molecule. At least 3 million CDR3-containing paired-end reads were obtained from each sample. First-strand cDNA synthesis was performed from all RNA using the Mint cDNA synthesis kit, with priming by a TRBC-specific oligonucleotide. Following uracil-DNA glycosylase treatment, a first 18-cycle PCR with universal primers M1SS and BC2_uni_R was performed on all cDNA. Processing in the source paper ran as follows. Each sample was normalized by randomly selecting 1 million high-quality reads, each carrying a distinct molecular identifier. Reads with shared molecular identifiers were discarded instead of being binned into consensus sequences. MiTCR, set to a Q25 quality threshold and the strictest error-elimination algorithm, was used for CDR3 identification, clonotype clustering and error correction. A nonparametric unseen species model using Euler transformation provided a lower-bound estimate of total TCR beta diversity. Clones were called with MiXCR by TCRdb after fastp trimmed the public reads at Q25, and only in-frame beta chains were retained. Each entry is one CDR3 protein sequence, shown with its most common DNA and genes. TCRdb's processing, not the study's, gives the V and J calls here. The sample has over 1.5 million distinct CDR3 sequences on record, roughly 49% of them singletons. In total, the top ten clones hold 2.1% of the sample.

Donors were around 37 systemically healthy Caucasian individuals from Russia aged roughly 6 to 90 years. Each donor gave 8.5 to 10 milliliters of peripheral blood, collected into EDTA-treated Vacutainer tubes. Ficoll-Paque density-gradient centrifugation was used to isolate PBMCs, with at least 6.5 million obtained per sample. Total RNA, at least 6 micrograms per sample, was extracted from PBMCs with Trizol reagent. For every donor, an aliquot of PBMCs went through flow cytometry to measure the percentages of naive CD45RAhigh/CD27high T cells. As for this clonotype: What antigen it recognizes has not been identified. One base away there is no much larger clone; base qualities are not given.

V is trimmed back by 0 bases and J by 8 bases, and the junction contains 11 bases that no gene match accounts for. Counted from cysteine to phenylalanine, this CDR3 has 16 amino acids. CDR3 DNA is the only sequence kept; it has 48 bases, read in frame from the first base. CDR1 and CDR2 (DFQATT, SNEGSKA) derive from the germline V gene (reference sequence). Sequencing was carried out using blood. The chain uses TRBV20-1 and TRBJ2-3, with 10 bases aligning to TRBD2. This TCR derives from a woman aged 35 to 49 in good health. The base sequence is TGCAGTGCTAGAGATCCTCTAGCGGGGGATGCGAGTACGCAGTATTTT. It translates to CSARDPLAGDASTQYF.